Presented here are 2 T cell receptor beta chains from one specimen sequenced in a study of cytomegalovirus exposure and HLA in healthy donors. With 60 Vbeta and 13 Jbeta primers, the PCR was carried out. The data were produced by immunoSEQ multiplex PCR, yet TCRdb's version contains in-frame clones alone and is incomplete. The sample data list 75,000 to 90,000 clones. Source material: PBMCs. The receptors shown here come from an older woman in good health and CMV-seronegative.

This rearrangement joins TRBV28 to TRBJ1-1; 9 positions agree with TRBD1. V shed 8 bases, J shed 1 base, and the junction held 8 bases outside the gene matches. Germline V gene lookup returns CDR1 MDHEN and CDR2 SYDVKM. The CDR3 is 15 amino acids. CDR3 protein: CASYETGGRNTEAFF. CDR3 sequence (DNA): TGTGCCAGCTACGAAACAGGGGGCAGGAACACTGAAGCTTTCTTT.

For this clone: Other DNA sequences in the same sample also yield this CDR3. The rearrangement joins TRBV4-1 to TRBJ2-1, with D possibly TRBD1 on 5 matching bases. V was pared by 3 bases and J by 4 bases, with 16 bases between. Germline V gene lookup returns CDR1 MGHRA and CDR2 YSYEKL. The CDR3 spans 16 residues. The CDR3 DNA follows: TGCGCCAGCAGCCAGGTGATGGGGCCGGATTACAATGAGCAGTTCTTC. As protein: CASSQVMGPDYNEQFF.